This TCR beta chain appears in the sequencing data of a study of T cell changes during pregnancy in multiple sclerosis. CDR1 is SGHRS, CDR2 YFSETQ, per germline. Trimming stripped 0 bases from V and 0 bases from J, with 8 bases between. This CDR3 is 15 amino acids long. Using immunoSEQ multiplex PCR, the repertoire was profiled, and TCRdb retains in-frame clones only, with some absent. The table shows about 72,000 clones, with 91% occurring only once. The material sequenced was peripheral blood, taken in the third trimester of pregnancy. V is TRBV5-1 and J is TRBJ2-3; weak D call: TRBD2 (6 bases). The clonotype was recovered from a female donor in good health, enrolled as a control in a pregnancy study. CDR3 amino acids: CASSLASESTDTQYF. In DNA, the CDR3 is TGCGCCAGCAGCTTGGCTAGCGAAAGCACAGATACGCAGTATTTT.